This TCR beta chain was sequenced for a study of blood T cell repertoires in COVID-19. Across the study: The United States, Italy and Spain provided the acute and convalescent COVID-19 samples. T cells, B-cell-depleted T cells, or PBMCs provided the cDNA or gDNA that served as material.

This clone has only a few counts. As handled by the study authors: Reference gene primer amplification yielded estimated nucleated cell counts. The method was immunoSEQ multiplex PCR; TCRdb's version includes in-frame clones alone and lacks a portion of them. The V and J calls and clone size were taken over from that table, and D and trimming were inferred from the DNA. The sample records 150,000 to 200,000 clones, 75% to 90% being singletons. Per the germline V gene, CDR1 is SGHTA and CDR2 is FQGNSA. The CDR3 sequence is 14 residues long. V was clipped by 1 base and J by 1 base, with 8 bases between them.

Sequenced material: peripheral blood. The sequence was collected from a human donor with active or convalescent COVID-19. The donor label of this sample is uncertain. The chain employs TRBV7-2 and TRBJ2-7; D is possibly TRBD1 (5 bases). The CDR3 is CASSLVAGSYEQYF. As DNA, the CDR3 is TGTGCCAGCAGCTTAGTCGCAGGGTCCTACGAGCAGTACTTC.